Shown below are 12 T cell receptor beta chains from a single sample sequenced in a study of cytomegalovirus exposure and HLA in healthy donors. In the PCR, 60 Vbeta and 13 Jbeta primers were used. TCRdb's table, derived via immunoSEQ multiplex PCR, lists solely in-frame clones and lacks some. The table shows 200,000 to 250,000 clones, with more than 60% occurring only once. Specimen: PBMCs. Receptor source: a girl between 2 and 10 years old in good health and CMV-seronegative.

The chain recombines TRBV19 with TRBJ1-1; weak D call: TRBD1 (5 bases). Germline CDR1 LNHDA, CDR2 SQIVND (reference sequence). Trimming took off 6 bases at V and 3 bases at J, with 14 bases between the two ends. The CDR3 is 14 residues long. The CDR3 DNA reads as TGTGCCAGTAGAAGTCGGGGGGGAGACACTGAAGCTTTCTTT. Protein: CASRSRGGDTEAFF.

This clone has a single count. The chain is built from TRBV30 and TRBJ2-5; weak D call: TRBD1 (5 bases). The DNA end is more similar to TRBJ2-7, so the J call may be wrong. In germline, CDR1 is GTSNPN, CDR2 SVGIG (reference sequence). The CDR3 spans 15 residues. CDR3 DNA sequence: TGTGCCTGGAGTCCCTCGGACAAATACTCCTACGAGCAGTACTTC. Its protein is CAWSPSDKYSYEQYF.

The J gene is TRBJ1-2, the V gene TRBV30; maybe TRBD1 (6 bases). V lost 4 bases and J 8 bases, leaving 14 bases between the germline ends. This CDR3 has 12 residues. Germline V gene lookup returns CDR1 GTSNPN and CDR2 SVGIG (reference sequence). The CDR3 coding sequence is TGTGCCTGGATGCGGGGGGCCGAAGGCTACACCTTC. Amino acid sequence: CAWMRGAEGYTF.

J is TRBJ2-7 and V is TRBV2; perhaps TRBD2 as D (6 bases). V dropped 1 base and J dropped 7 bases, with 8 bases sitting between them. This CDR3 has 12 residues. Germline CDR1 and CDR2: SNHLY and FYNNEI. The CDR3 nucleotides read TGTGCCAGCAGTGAAGACCGGGGGGAGCAGTACTTC. This translates into CASSEDRGEQYF.

The chain uses TRBV6-6 and TRBJ1-5, with D possibly TRBD1 on 5 matching bases. Germline CDR1 and CDR2: MNHNY and SVGAGI (reference sequence). Between the trimmed V and J ends, which lost 0 bases and 2 bases, there was a span of 11 bases. The CDR3 length is 16 residues. CDR3 sequence (DNA): TGTGCCAGCAGTTACTCGGCCCAGGGTGGCAATCAGCCCCAGCATTTT. Its protein product is CASSYSAQGGNQPQHF.

The chain is built from TRBV27 and TRBJ2-3, with 7 bases fitting TRBD2. The CDR3 runs 11 residues. With V trimmed by 6 bases and J by 14 bases, 8 bases remained unmatched. Germline V gives CDR1 MNHEY, CDR2 SMNVEV (reference sequence). The CDR3 reads CASRGRGNPYF. For the CDR3, the DNA is TGTGCCAGCAGAGGGCGGGGGAATCCGTATTTT.

The J gene is TRBJ2-5, the V gene TRBV11-2; TRBD2 is a possible D gene (6 bases). Trimming took 6 bases from V and 1 from J, leaving 9 bases between them. CDR1 and CDR2 (germline): SGHAT, FQNNGV. This CDR3 spans 13 amino acids. The CDR3 loop reads CASRGSGQETQYF. CDR3 in DNA: TGTGCCAGCAGGGGTAGCGGCCAAGAGACCCAGTACTTC. Full variable domain (rest looked up from reference TRBV11-2 and TRBJ2-5): EAGVAQSPRYKIIEKRQSVAFWCNPISGHATLYWYQQILGQGPKLLIQFQNNGVVDDSQLPKDRFSAERLKGVDSTLKIQPAKLEDSAVYLCASRGSGQETQYFGPGTRLLVL.

V is TRBV6-6 and J is TRBJ2-7, with D perhaps matching TRBD1 (6 bases). CDR1 is MNHNY and CDR2 is SVGAGI in the germline V gene (reference sequence). The CDR3 covers 14 residues. The germline V and J ends were trimmed by 0 bases and 4 bases, with 10 bases remaining between them. The CDR3 region has the DNA TGTGCCAGCAGTTACTCCGGACAGATATACGAGCAGTACTTC. Its translation is CASSYSGQIYEQYF.

The J gene is TRBJ2-1, the V gene TRBV5-1; D is uncertain. Germline CDR1 and CDR2: SGHRS and YFSETQ. The CDR3 has 11 residues. V was cut by 7 bases and J by 6 bases, with 8 bases left in between. The CDR3 DNA reads as TGCGCCAGCCGCGGTGGCAATGAGCAGTTCTTC. It is translated as CASRGGNEQFF.

The rearrangement joins TRBV4-1 to TRBJ2-1, with 9 bases matching TRBD2. The CDR3 is 17 amino acids. CDR1 is MGHRA and CDR2 is YSYEKL in the germline V gene. The junction had 8 bases not matched to a gene; V was cut back by 0 bases and J by 5 bases. The CDR3 region has the DNA TGCGCCAGCAGCCAAGACATTCTAGCGGGATTAAACAATGAGCAGTTCTTC. Its protein is CASSQDILAGLNNEQFF.

The gene calls are TRBV19 and TRBJ1-1; D is perhaps TRBD1 (5 bases). With 5 bases removed from V and 0 bases from J, the gap between germline ends came to 10 bases. CDR1 and CDR2 from the germline V gene are LNHDA and SQIVND (reference sequence). CDR3 length: 14 residues. The CDR3, as DNA: TGTGCCAGTAGTTTGGGACTCATGAACACTGAAGCTTTCTTT. This encodes CASSLGLMNTEAFF.

In this sample, this clone turned up once. The genes are TRBV5-1 and TRBJ2-1; 12 nucleotides match TRBD2. V lost 4 bases, J lost 6 bases, and 11 bases stayed unmatched. The length of the CDR3 is 17 residues. In germline, CDR1 is SGHRS, CDR2 YFSETQ. As DNA, the CDR3 is TGCGCCAGCAGCCTCATTTTGACTAGCGGGAGACCCAATGAGCAGTTCTTC. Translation: CASSLILTSGRPNEQFF.